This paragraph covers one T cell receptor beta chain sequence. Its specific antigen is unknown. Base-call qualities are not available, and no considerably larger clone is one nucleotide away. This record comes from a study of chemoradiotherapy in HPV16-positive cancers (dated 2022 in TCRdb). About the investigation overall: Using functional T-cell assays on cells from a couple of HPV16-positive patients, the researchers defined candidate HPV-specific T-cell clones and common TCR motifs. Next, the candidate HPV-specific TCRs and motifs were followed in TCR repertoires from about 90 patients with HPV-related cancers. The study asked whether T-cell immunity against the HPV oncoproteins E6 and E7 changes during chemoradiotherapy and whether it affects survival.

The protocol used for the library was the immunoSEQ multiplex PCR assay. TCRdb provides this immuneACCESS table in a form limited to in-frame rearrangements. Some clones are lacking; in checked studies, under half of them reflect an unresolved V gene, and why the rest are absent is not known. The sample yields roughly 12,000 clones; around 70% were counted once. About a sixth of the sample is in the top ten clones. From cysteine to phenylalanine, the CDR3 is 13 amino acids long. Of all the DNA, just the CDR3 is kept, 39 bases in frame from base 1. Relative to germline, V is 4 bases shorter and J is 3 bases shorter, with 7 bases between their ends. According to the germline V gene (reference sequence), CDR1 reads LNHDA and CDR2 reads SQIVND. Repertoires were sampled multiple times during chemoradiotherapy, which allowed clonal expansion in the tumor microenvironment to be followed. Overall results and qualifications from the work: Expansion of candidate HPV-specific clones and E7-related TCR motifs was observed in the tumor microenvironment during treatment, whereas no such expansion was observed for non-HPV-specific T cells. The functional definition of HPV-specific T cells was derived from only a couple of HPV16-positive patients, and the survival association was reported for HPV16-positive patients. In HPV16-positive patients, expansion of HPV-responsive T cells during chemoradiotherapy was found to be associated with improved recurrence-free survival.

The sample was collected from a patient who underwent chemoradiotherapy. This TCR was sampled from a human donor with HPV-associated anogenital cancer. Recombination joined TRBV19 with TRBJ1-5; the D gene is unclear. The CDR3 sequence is CASSTDFNQPQHF. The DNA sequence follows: TGTGCCAGTAGTACTGATTTCAATCAGCCCCAGCATTTT.